Following are 12 T cell receptor beta chains from one sample sequenced in a study of molecular identifiers for immune sequencing clone quantification. One entry per CDR3 protein results from TCRdb running MiXCR on the PCR reads. The sample comprises about 100,000 distinct CDR3 sequences, roughly a third of which are singletons, and about 4.2% rests with the top ten. Material: naive CD8+ T cells from blood, with Jurkat cell RNA spiked in. Subset noted: FACS-sorted CD8+CD4-CCR7+CD45RA+ naive T cells. The receptors originated from a human donor in good health. Some libraries in this study had Jurkat cell RNA spiked in.

Ten or more counts support this clonotype. The chain combines TRBV7-2 with TRBJ2-1; 7 bases agree with TRBD2. Trimming at V came to 1 base and at J to 9 bases, leaving 3 bases not matched to a gene. Germline values: CDR1 SGHTA, CDR2 FQGNSA. This CDR3 comprises 13 residues. The CDR3, as DNA: TGTGCCAGCAGCTTAGGCGGGAGCACTGAGCAGTTCTTC. Translation: CASSLGGSTEQFF.

For the CDR3, the DNA is TGTGCCAGCGGTAGGGGGACAAGGCAAGAAGCTTTCTTT. Its translation: CASGRGTRQEAFF. The chain carries TRBV9 and TRBJ1-1; D is perhaps TRBD1 (6 bases). The germline V gene has CDR1 SGDLS and CDR2 YYNGEE. CDR3 length: 13 residues. V was shortened by 7 bases and J by 8 bases, with 18 bases between the two germline ends.

The chain combines TRBV6-1 with TRBJ1-5; D might be TRBD1 (5 bases). V shed 1 base and J shed 5 bases, with 9 bases lying between them. Per the germline V gene, CDR1 is MNHNS and CDR2 is SASEGT. The CDR3 runs 14 residues. This CDR3 reads CASSEVVGDQPQHF. DNA for the CDR3: TGTGCCAGCAGTGAAGTGGTAGGGGATCAGCCCCAGCATTTT.

CDR3 coding DNA: TGTGCCATCAGTGAGGCGGAGAGAGCCCGCTCCTACGAGCAGTACTTC. It encodes CAISEAERARSYEQYF. The chain couples TRBV10-3 to TRBJ2-7; D not resolved. This CDR3 spans 16 amino acids. V lost 2 bases and J 0 bases, leaving 14 bases between the germline ends. Germline values: CDR1 ENHRY, CDR2 SYGVKD.

The CDR3 sequence is CASSPVYRAHEQYF. In nucleotides, the CDR3 is TGTGCCAGCAGTCCGGTTTACAGGGCCCACGAGCAGTACTTC. The rearrangement uses TRBV27 and TRBJ2-7, with D possibly matching TRBD1 (6 bases). Trimming took 5 bases from V and 5 from J, leaving 16 bases between them. The CDR3 totals 14 residues. Looked up from germline, CDR1 is MNHEY and CDR2 is SMNVEV (reference sequence).

This clonotype showed up many times. V usage is TRBV4-2 and J usage is TRBJ2-7; 7 positions match TRBD2. Germline CDR1 reads LGHNA; CDR2 reads YNFKEQ. V dropped 4 bases and J dropped 4; count of bases not matched to a gene: 7. The CDR3 covers 14 residues. Written as DNA, the CDR3 is TGTGCCAGCAGCCTCCTAGCGGTTCCTTACGAGCAGTACTTC. Translated: CASSLLAVPYEQYF.

The CDR3, as DNA: TGTGCCAGCAGCTTAGCTTACCAAACACGGGGGAGTCCTACCACCGGGGAGCTGTTTTTT. Its translation is CASSLAYQTRGSPTTGELFF. This sequence joins TRBV7-8 and TRBJ2-2; D possibly corresponds to TRBD2 (6 bases). CDR1 and CDR2 from the germline V gene are SGHVS and FQNEAQ. Trimming stripped 0 bases from V and 4 bases from J, with 24 bases between. The CDR3 is made up of 20 amino acids. Drawing the rest from reference TRBV7-8 and TRBJ2-2, the complete variable domain is GAGVSQSPRYKVAKRGQDVALRCDPISGHVSLFWYQQALGQGPEFLTYFQNEAQLDKSGLPSDRFFAERPEGSVSTLKIQRTQQEDSAVYLCASSLAYQTRGSPTTGELFFGEGSRLTVL.

This clonotype was counted many times. This rearrangement joins TRBV7-9 to TRBJ2-4; weak D call: TRBD1 (7 bases). Germline lookup yields CDR1 SEHNR and CDR2 FQNEAQ (reference sequence). V dropped 4 bases and J dropped 1 base, with 14 bases sitting between them. The CDR3 sequence is 16 residues long. The CDR3 protein is CASSSRAGGAKNIQYF. The CDR3 DNA sequence: TGTGCCAGCAGCTCTCGTGCAGGGGGGGCCAAAAACATTCAGTACTTC.

J is TRBJ1-2 and V is TRBV28; 7 bases line up with TRBD1. Per germline, CDR1 MDHEN and CDR2 SYDVKM. This CDR3 contains 16 residues. The J segment lost 0 bases and the V segment lost 3 bases, leaving 7 bases of the junction unmatched. CDR3 coding DNA: TGTGCCAGCAGTTTCGGACAGGACTTATCTAACTATGGCTACACCTTC. Translated, it gives CASSFGQDLSNYGYTF.

This clonotype was detected many times. The genes are TRBV13 and TRBJ2-2; D gene uncertain. Germline V gives CDR1 PRHDT, CDR2 FYEKMQ (reference sequence). This CDR3 contains 12 residues. V lost 5 bases and J lost 4, with 5 bases in between. The CDR3 is CASSHVTGELFF. CDR3 coding DNA: TGTGCCAGCAGCCACGTCACCGGGGAGCTGTTTTTT.

With regard to this clonotype: With a much larger clone just one base away, this may be a read error. The V and J genes are TRBV7-6 and TRBJ2-2; no definite D call. Germline V CDR1 and CDR2: SGHVS, FNYEAQ. The CDR3 runs 15 residues. V was cut by 5 bases and J by 7 bases, with 17 bases left in between. In DNA, the CDR3 is TGTGCCAGCAGCCCATCGGGCTCCCGTCACGGGGAGCTGTTTTTT. Its protein product is CASSPSGSRHGELFF.

On this clonotype itself: It is likely a read error, because the conserved phenylalanine at the end of the CDR3 is missing. The V and J genes are TRBV25-1 and TRBJ2-7; D gene unclear. Germline CDR1 reads MGHDK; CDR2 reads SYGVNS. The CDR3 consists of 11 residues. Trimming pared 6 bases from V and 1 base from J, leaving 4 bases between. CDR3 in amino acids: CASSASYEQYS. In DNA form, the CDR3 reads TGTGCCAGCAGCGCATCCTACGAGCAGTACTCC.